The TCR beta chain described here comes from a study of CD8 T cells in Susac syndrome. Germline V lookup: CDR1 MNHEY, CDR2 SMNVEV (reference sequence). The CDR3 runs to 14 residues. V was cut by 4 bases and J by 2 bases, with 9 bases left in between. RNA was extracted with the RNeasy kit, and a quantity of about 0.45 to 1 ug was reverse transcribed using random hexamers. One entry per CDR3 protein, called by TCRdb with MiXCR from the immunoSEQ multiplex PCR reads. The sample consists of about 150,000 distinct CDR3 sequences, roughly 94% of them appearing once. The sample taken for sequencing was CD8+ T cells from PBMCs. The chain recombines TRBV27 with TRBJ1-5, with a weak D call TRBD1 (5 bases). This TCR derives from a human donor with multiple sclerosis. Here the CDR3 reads CASSWSQGNQPQHF. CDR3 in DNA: TGTGCCAGCAGTTGGTCACAGGGCAATCAGCCCCAGCATTTT.